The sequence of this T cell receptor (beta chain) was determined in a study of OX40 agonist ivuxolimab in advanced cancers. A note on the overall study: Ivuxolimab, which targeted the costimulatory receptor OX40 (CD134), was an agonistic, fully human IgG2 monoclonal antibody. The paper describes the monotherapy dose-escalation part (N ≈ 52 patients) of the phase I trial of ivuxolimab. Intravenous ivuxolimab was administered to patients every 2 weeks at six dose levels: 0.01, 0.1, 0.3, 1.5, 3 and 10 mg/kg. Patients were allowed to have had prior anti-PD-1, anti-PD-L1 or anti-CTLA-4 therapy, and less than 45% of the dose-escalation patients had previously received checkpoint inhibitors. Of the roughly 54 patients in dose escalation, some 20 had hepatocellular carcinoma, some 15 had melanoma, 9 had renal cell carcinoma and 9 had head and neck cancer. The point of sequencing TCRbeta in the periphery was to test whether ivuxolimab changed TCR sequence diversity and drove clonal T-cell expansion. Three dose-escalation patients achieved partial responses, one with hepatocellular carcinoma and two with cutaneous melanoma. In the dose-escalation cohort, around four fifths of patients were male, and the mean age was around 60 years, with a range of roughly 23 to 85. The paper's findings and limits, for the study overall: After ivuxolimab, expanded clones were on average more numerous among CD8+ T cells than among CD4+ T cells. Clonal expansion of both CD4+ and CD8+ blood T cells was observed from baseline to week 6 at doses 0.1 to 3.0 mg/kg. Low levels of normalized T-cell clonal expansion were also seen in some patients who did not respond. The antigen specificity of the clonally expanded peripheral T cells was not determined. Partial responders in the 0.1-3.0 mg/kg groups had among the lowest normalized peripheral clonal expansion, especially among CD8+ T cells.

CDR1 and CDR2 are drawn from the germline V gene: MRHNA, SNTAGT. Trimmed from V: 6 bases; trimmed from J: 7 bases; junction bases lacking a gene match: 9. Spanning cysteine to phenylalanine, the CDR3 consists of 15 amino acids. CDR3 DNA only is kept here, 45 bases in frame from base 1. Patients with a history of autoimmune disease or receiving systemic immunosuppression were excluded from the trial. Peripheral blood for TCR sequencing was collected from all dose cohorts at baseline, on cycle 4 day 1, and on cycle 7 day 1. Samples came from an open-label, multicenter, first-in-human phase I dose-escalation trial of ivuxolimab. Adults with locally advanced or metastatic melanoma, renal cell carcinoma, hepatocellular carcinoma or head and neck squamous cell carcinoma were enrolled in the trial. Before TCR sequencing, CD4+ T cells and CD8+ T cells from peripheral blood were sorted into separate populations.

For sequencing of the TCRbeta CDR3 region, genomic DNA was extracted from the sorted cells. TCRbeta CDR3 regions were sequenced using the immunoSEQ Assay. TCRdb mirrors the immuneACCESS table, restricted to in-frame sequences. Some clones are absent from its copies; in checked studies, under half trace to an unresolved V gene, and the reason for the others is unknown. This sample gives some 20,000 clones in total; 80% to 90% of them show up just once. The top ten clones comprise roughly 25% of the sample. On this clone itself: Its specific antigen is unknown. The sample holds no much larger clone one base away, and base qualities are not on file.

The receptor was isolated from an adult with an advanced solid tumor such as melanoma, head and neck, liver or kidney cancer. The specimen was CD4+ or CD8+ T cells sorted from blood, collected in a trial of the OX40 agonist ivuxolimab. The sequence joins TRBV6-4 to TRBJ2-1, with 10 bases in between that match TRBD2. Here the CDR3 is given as CASSLLAGASNEQFF. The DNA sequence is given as TGTGCCAGCAGCCTCCTAGCGGGAGCATCTAATGAGCAGTTCTTC.